These 10 T cell receptor beta chains were all obtained from the same sample, sequenced in a study of CD8+ T cells in alopecia areata. Stated treatment: oral pan-JAK inhibitor, 5-10 mg twice daily. Reverse transcription of extracted RNA yielded cDNA, which provided the sequencing template. Some clones are missing from TCRdb's copy, which holds only in-frame ones; the method was immunoSEQ multiplex PCR. Among approximately 110,000 clones listed, under 60% were seen once. Sequenced here: CD8+ T cells sorted from blood, sampled at week 24, from a patient treated with tofacitinib. These TCRs come from a human donor with alopecia areata.

V is TRBV14 and J is TRBJ2-7; D ambiguous. CDR3 length: 11 residues. Trimming removed 2 bases at V and 4 bases at J, with 3 bases between. CDR1 and CDR2 from the germline V gene are SGHDN and FVKESK. The CDR3 spells CASSQYYEQYF. CDR3 in DNA: TGTGCCAGCAGCCAATATTACGAGCAGTACTTC.

This clone appeared a few times. The V gene is TRBV6-5, the J gene TRBJ1-2; D uncertain. Germline-derived CDR1 and CDR2 are MNHEY and SVGAGI. V dropped 0 bases and J dropped 6 bases, with 17 bases sitting between them. The length of the CDR3 is 16 residues. The CDR3 sequence is CASSYSRHPEGNGYTF. The CDR3 DNA follows: TGTGCCAGCAGTTACTCCAGACATCCGGAGGGCAATGGCTACACCTTC.

Only a few counts were recorded for this clone. The CDR3 region has the DNA TGTGCCAGCAGCTATTTTAACACTGAAGCTTTCTTT. Amino acids: CASSYFNTEAFF. The rearrangement links TRBV5-6 to TRBJ1-1; D is undetermined. This CDR3 contains 12 residues. In germline, CDR1 is SGHDT, CDR2 YYEEEE. V lost 3 bases and J 2 bases, leaving 5 bases between the germline ends. Supplemented by reference TRBV5-6 and TRBJ1-1, the full variable domain reads DAGVTQSPTHLIKTRGQQVTLRCSPKSGHDTVSWYQQALGQGPQFIFQYYEEEERQRGNFPDRFSGHQFPNYSSELNVNALLLGDSALYLCASSYFNTEAFFGQGTRLTVV.

V and J are TRBV27 and TRBJ2-5; 13 bases are shared with TRBD2. The trim removed 2 bases at V and 4 bases at J, leaving 7 bases unmatched. Germline-derived CDR1 and CDR2 are MNHEY and SMNVEV (reference sequence). The CDR3 is 17 residues long. The CDR3 DNA is TGTGCCAGCAGTTTAGTAGGGACTAGCGGGGATCGAGAGACCCAGTACTTC. The encoded protein is CASSLVGTSGDRETQYF.

This sequence joins TRBV14 and TRBJ1-1; D not certain. The CDR3 sequence is 12 residues long. Germline V gives CDR1 SGHDN, CDR2 FVKESK. The V gene lost 4 bases and the J gene lost 5 bases, with 8 bases spanning the gap. CDR3 DNA: TGTGCCAGCAGCCTCCCGGGAACTGAAGCTTTCTTT. Translation gives CASSLPGTEAFF.

This rearrangement joins TRBV9 to TRBJ2-5, with 7 bases fitting TRBD1. V gave up 3 bases and J gave up 3 bases; unmatched junction bases: 5. The CDR3 length is 14 residues. Germline V gene data show CDR1 as SGDLS and CDR2 as YYNGEE. CDR3 coding DNA: TGTGCCAGCAGCGGAGGGACAGTAAAAGAGACCCAGTACTTC. It encodes CASSGGTVKETQYF.

The chain links TRBV25-1 to TRBJ2-2; D gene ambiguous. Between the trimmed V and J ends, which lost 4 bases and 4 bases, there was a span of 13 bases. The CDR3 spans 15 residues. Germline lookup yields CDR1 MGHDK and CDR2 SYGVNS. CDR3 DNA sequence: TGTGCCAGCAGTGGCCCCTCCGATTCCACCGGGGAGCTGTTTTTT. Translated: CASSGPSDSTGELFF.

The chain combines TRBV29-1 with TRBJ2-1, with TRBD2 as a possible D gene (5 bases). Germline CDR1 reads SQVTM; CDR2 reads ANQGSEA. The CDR3 covers 16 residues. V shed 3 bases and J shed 4 bases, with 19 bases lying between them. As DNA, the CDR3 is TGCAGCGTTGAGTTACTGGACTCAAAATATTACAATGAGCAGTTCTTC. Encoded protein: CSVELLDSKYYNEQFF.

This sequence joins TRBV29-1 and TRBJ2-7, with D perhaps TRBD1 (7 bases). CDR1 is SQVTM, CDR2 ANQGSEA, per germline. The CDR3 length is 15 residues. V shed 6 bases and J shed 5 bases, with 23 bases lying between them. CDR3 sequence (DNA): TGCAGCGTCCTTAAATCCCCGGACAGGAGGGACGAGCAGTACTTC. Translation: CSVLKSPDRRDEQYF.

This clone showed up just a few times. This chain links TRBV29-1 with TRBJ1-2; D is undetermined. Trimming pared 4 bases from V and 3 bases from J, leaving 9 bases between. The CDR3 totals 12 residues. Germline CDR1 and CDR2: SQVTM and ANQGSEA. The CDR3 nucleotides read TGCAGCGTTGTCGGTCAGGACTATGGCTACACCTTC. Its translation: CSVVGQDYGYTF.